What follows are 32 T cell receptor beta chains derived from one specimen sequenced in a study of spatial heterogeneity in lung cancer. TCRdb ran MiXCR on the 5' RACE reads and lists one entry per CDR3 protein. The sample records 40,000 to 50,000 distinct CDR3 sequences, roughly 13% being singletons. Regarding time point: sample taken at primary tumor resection. The input material, whole RNA from tumor, nontumor lung or frozen PBMC, was sequenced unsorted. The material sequenced was PBMCs, taken at surgery. These receptors originate from a male donor with early-stage non-small cell lung cancer.

This chain joins TRBV11-2 and TRBJ2-1; D not resolved. Trimming stripped 2 bases from V and 6 bases from J, with 11 bases between. The CDR3 covers 14 residues. Germline lookup yields CDR1 SGHAT and CDR2 FQNNGV. The CDR3 reads CASSLLVVTNEQFF. CDR3 nucleotide sequence: TGTGCCAGCAGCTTATTGGTAGTTACCAATGAGCAGTTCTTC. Complete variable domain (other parts from reference TRBV11-2 and TRBJ2-1): EAGVAQSPRYKIIEKRQSVAFWCNPISGHATLYWYQQILGQGPKLLIQFQNNGVVDDSQLPKDRFSAERLKGVDSTLKIQPAKLEDSAVYLCASSLLVVTNEQFFGPGTRLTVL.

The chain is built from TRBV12-3 or TRBV12-4 and TRBJ2-2; no firm D call. The V end was cut by 9 bases, the J end by 1 base, with 6 bases between. This CDR3 is 12 amino acids long. The CDR3 loop is CASCRNTGELFF. The CDR3, as DNA: TGTGCCAGTTGTAGGAACACCGGGGAGCTGTTTTTT.

This clonotype has ten or more counts. The junction does not match germline at one end; this may be a read error. This chain connects TRBV7-9 to TRBJ2-5; maybe TRBD2 (6 bases). Germline lookup yields CDR1 SEHNR and CDR2 FQNEAQ (reference sequence). There are 10 residues in the CDR3. The chain's CDR3 is CASSFEGGNF. The CDR3 DNA reads TGTGCCAGCAGCTTCGAGGGCGGGAACTTC. Based on the CDR3 plus reference TRBV7-9 and TRBJ2-5, the full variable domain is DTGVSQNPRHKITKRGQNVTFRCDPISEHNRLYWYRQTLGQGPEFLTYFQNEAQLEKSRLLSDRFSAERPKGSFSTLEIQRTEQGDSAMYLCASSFEGGNFGPGTRLLVL.

This clonotype was seen a handful of times. The chain carries TRBV20-1 and TRBJ1-4; D is perhaps TRBD1 (5 bases). Germline CDR1 is DFQATT and CDR2 is SNEGSKA (reference sequence). CDR3 length: 13 residues. The V end lost 3 bases, the J end lost 6 bases, and 11 bases lay between the germline ends. CDR3 nucleotides: TGCAGTGCTAGTACGGGGGATGATGAAAAACTGTTTTTT. The encoded protein is CSASTGDDEKLFF.

This clonotype was counted only a few times. The rearrangement uses TRBV5-1 and TRBJ2-5; possibly TRBD1 for D (5 bases). Germline values: CDR1 SGHRS, CDR2 YFSETQ. The CDR3 totals 16 residues. V gave up 2 bases and J gave up 0 bases, with 14 bases separating them. The CDR3 here is CASSFSQQADQETQYF. DNA of the CDR3: TGCGCCAGCAGCTTCTCCCAACAGGCGGACCAAGAGACCCAGTACTTC.

This clonotype was found many times. The chain carries TRBV10-3 and TRBJ1-5, with 10 nucleotides matching TRBD1. Unmatched junction bases numbered 0, after V lost 4 bases and J lost 3 bases. Germline V gene sequence: CDR1 ENHRY, CDR2 SYGVKD. CDR3 size: 14 residues. The CDR3 nucleotides read TGTGCCATCAGTGGACAGGGGGCCAATCAGCCCCAGCATTTT. Translation: CAISGQGANQPQHF.

This rearrangement joins TRBV18 to TRBJ1-6, with 8 bases identical to TRBD1. Germline values: CDR1 KGHSH, CDR2 LQKENI. CDR3 length: 16 amino acids. The V segment lost 4 bases and the J segment 3 bases; nucleotides outside the gene matches: 5. For the CDR3, the DNA is TGTGCCAGCTCACGGACAGGGAGAATCTATAATTCACCCCTCCACTTT. It codes for CASSRTGRIYNSPLHF.

This chain joins TRBV5-1 and TRBJ1-5; D is uncertain. The CDR3 loop spans 17 amino acids. V lost 0 bases and J 0 bases, leaving 13 bases between the germline ends. Germline V lookup: CDR1 SGHRS, CDR2 YFSETQ. CDR3 coding DNA: TGCGCCAGCAGCTTGGGGCCAATCACGTTTAGCAATCAGCCCCAGCATTTT. Its protein product is CASSLGPITFSNQPQHF.

The rearrangement links TRBV5-8 to TRBJ2-7, with 9 bases identical to TRBD1. The ends lost 4 bases at V and 0 bases at J; junction bases unmatched: 5. The germline CDR1 and CDR2 sequences are SGHTS and YDEGEE. This CDR3 has 15 residues. As DNA, the CDR3 is TGTGCCAGCAGCCACGGGACAGGGACCTCCTACGAGCAGTACTTC. The encoded protein is CASSHGTGTSYEQYF.

The chain recombines TRBV5-1 with TRBJ2-3, with 9 bases matching TRBD2. V was pared by 0 bases and J by 2 bases, with 4 bases of the junction left unmatched. This CDR3 contains 16 residues. Germline CDR1 and CDR2: SGHRS and YFSETQ. The CDR3 nucleotides are TGCGCCAGCAGCTTGGTAGCGGGGGTTCTCACAGATACGCAGTATTTT. Amino acids: CASSLVAGVLTDTQYF. Variable domain in full (rest from reference TRBV5-1 and TRBJ2-3): KAGVTQTPRYLIKTRGQQVTLSCSPISGHRSVSWYQQTPGQGLQFLFEYFSETQRNKGNFPGRFSGRQFSNSRSEMNVSTLELGDSALYLCASSLVAGVLTDTQYFGPGTRLTVL.

This clonotype was observed many times. The V call is TRBV4-3, the J call TRBJ2-2, with 7 bases fitting TRBD1. The CDR3 spans 14 residues. Germline CDR1 reads LGHNA; CDR2 reads YSLEER. V lost 6 bases and J lost 5; bases outside the gene matches: 6. The CDR3 DNA is TGCGCCAGCAGGCTCACAGGGGAGACCGGGGAGCTGTTTTTT. It is translated as CASRLTGETGELFF.

The chain joins TRBV5-1 to TRBJ2-3; D is unresolved. The CDR3 runs to 17 residues. Germline V gene data show CDR1 as SGHRS and CDR2 as YFSETQ. V lost 4 bases and J lost 3, with 21 bases in between. The CDR3 DNA reads TGCGCCAGCAGCCAAGCAGGATCAAGTTTAATTACAGATACGCAGTATTTT. Amino acid sequence: CASSQAGSSLITDTQYF. The full variable domain, completed using reference TRBV5-1 and TRBJ2-3, is KAGVTQTPRYLIKTRGQQVTLSCSPISGHRSVSWYQQTPGQGLQFLFEYFSETQRNKGNFPGRFSGRQFSNSRSEMNVSTLELGDSALYLCASSQAGSSLITDTQYFGPGTRLTVL.

This clonotype was counted many times. CDR3 sequence reads: CSVELATGPYEQYF. The CDR3 DNA sequence: TGCAGCGTGGAACTAGCGACCGGCCCCTACGAGCAGTACTTC. The chain has TRBV29-1 and TRBJ2-7; 7 bases map to TRBD2. Germline V gene data show CDR1 as SQVTM and CDR2 as ANQGSEA. Trimming removed 6 bases from V and 2 bases from J; junction bases left unmatched: 10. This CDR3 comprises 14 residues.

The chain is built from TRBV11-2 and TRBJ2-5, with D perhaps matching TRBD2 (6 bases). Trimming removed 5 bases from V and 5 bases from J, with 15 bases in between. CDR3 length: 14 residues. CDR1 is SGHAT and CDR2 is FQNNGV in the germline V gene. The CDR3: CASSPASGGETQYF. In DNA form, the CDR3 reads TGTGCCAGCAGCCCGGCCAGCGGAGGGGAGACCCAGTACTTC.

The gene calls are TRBV20-1 and TRBJ2-7, with 8 bases aligning to TRBD2. Germline V gene lookup returns CDR1 DFQATT and CDR2 SNEGSKA (reference sequence). Trimming removed 3 bases from V and 5 bases from J; junction bases left unmatched: 15. The CDR3 runs 16 residues. The CDR3 DNA is TGCAGTGCTAGGGGAACTAGCGGAGTAACGTTCGACGAGCAGTACTTC. Its protein product is CSARGTSGVTFDEQYF.

The chain recombines TRBV7-9 with TRBJ2-7; possible D gene TRBD2, 6 bases. Germline values: CDR1 SEHNR, CDR2 FQNEAQ (reference sequence). The CDR3 is made up of 15 amino acids. Trimming took 5 bases from V and 7 from J, leaving 21 bases between them. In nucleotides, the CDR3 is TGTGCCAGCAGCCACGGGCGGGACGCTTACCAGGAGCAGTACTTC. Protein: CASSHGRDAYQEQYF.

This clonotype was counted ten times or more. V is TRBV29-1 and J is TRBJ2-2; D unresolved. The CDR3 is 11 amino acids. V dropped 4 bases and J dropped 4 bases, with 4 bases sitting between them. The germline gives CDR1 SQVTM, CDR2 ANQGSEA. CDR3 nucleotide sequence: TGCAGCGTTGGTGTCACCGGGGAGCTGTTTTTT. Translation gives CSVGVTGELFF.

This rearrangement joins TRBV27 to TRBJ2-2; no definite D call. CDR3 length: 17 amino acids. CDR1 is MNHEY and CDR2 is SMNVEV in the germline V gene (reference sequence). V was clipped by 4 bases and J by 4 bases, with 19 bases between them. CDR3: CASSSPLNLWVTGELFF. The CDR3 DNA sequence: TGTGCCAGCAGTTCCCCCCTTAATCTGTGGGTCACCGGGGAGCTGTTTTTT.

The sample holds many counts of this clonotype. The chain couples TRBV5-1 to TRBJ2-5; the D is unclear. Germline-derived CDR1 and CDR2 are SGHRS and YFSETQ. With 0 bases removed from V and 1 base from J, the gap between germline ends came to 10 bases. This CDR3 has 15 amino acids. CDR3 sequence reads: CASSLGAAFQETQYF. The CDR3 nucleotides read TGCGCCAGCAGCTTGGGGGCAGCATTCCAAGAGACCCAGTACTTC. Supplemented by reference TRBV5-1 and TRBJ2-5, the full variable domain reads KAGVTQTPRYLIKTRGQQVTLSCSPISGHRSVSWYQQTPGQGLQFLFEYFSETQRNKGNFPGRFSGRQFSNSRSEMNVSTLELGDSALYLCASSLGAAFQETQYFGPGTRLLVL.

This clonotype turned up a few times. V usage is TRBV28 and J usage is TRBJ2-5; D call uncertain. CDR3 length equals 12 residues. V was shortened by 4 bases and J by 6 bases, with 9 bases between the two germline ends. CDR1 and CDR2 from the germline V gene are MDHEN and SYDVKM. In DNA form, the CDR3 reads TGTGCCAGCAGTTCCTCTCTGAAGACCCAGTACTTC. Translated: CASSSSLKTQYF.

This clonotype was counted only a few times. The chain carries TRBV6-5 and TRBJ1-1; no firm D call. The CDR3 is made up of 16 amino acids. V was shortened by 2 bases and J by 0 bases, with 13 bases between the two germline ends. Germline assignment: CDR1 MNHEY and CDR2 SVGAGI. CDR3 bases: TGTGCCAGCAGTTACGTTAGCAGGATCGTGAACACTGAAGCTTTCTTT. This sequence encodes CASSYVSRIVNTEAFF.

This clonotype occurred many times. V usage is TRBV4-2 and J usage is TRBJ2-2; D perhaps matches TRBD2 (5 bases). CDR3 length: 15 residues. Trimming stripped 0 bases from V and 2 bases from J, with 7 bases between. Germline assignment: CDR1 LGHNA and CDR2 YNFKEQ. The DNA of the CDR3 is TGTGCCAGCAGCCAAGATAGCGTAAACACCGGGGAGCTGTTTTTT. Residues: CASSQDSVNTGELFF.

The V and J genes are TRBV27 and TRBJ2-1; D gene unclear. Germline lookup yields CDR1 MNHEY and CDR2 SMNVEV (reference sequence). The CDR3 extends over 15 amino acids. With 7 bases removed from V and 3 bases from J, the gap between germline ends came to 16 bases. The CDR3 protein is CASTPGPPSYNEQFF. The CDR3 DNA follows: TGTGCCAGCACCCCGGGCCCTCCAAGCTACAATGAGCAGTTCTTC.

The chain is built from TRBV15 and TRBJ2-3; 9 bases agree with TRBD2. This CDR3 is built from 16 residues. The trim removed 3 bases at V and 1 base at J, leaving 5 bases unmatched. CDR1 is LNHNV, CDR2 YYDKDF, per germline (reference sequence). The CDR3 protein is CATSRALAGGTDTQYF. DNA for the CDR3: TGTGCCACCAGCAGGGCACTAGCGGGTGGCACAGATACGCAGTATTTT.

A few counts support this clonotype. The chain carries TRBV2 and TRBJ1-5, with 7 bases aligning to TRBD1. The germline V gene encodes CDR1 SNHLY and CDR2 FYNNEI. The CDR3 consists of 16 residues. Trimming at V came to 6 bases and at J to 1 base, leaving 9 bases not matched to a gene. The chain's CDR3 is CASRDTTGASNQPQHF. Here the CDR3 DNA reads TGTGCCAGCAGAGATACTACAGGGGCGAGCAATCAGCCCCAGCATTTT.

This clonotype has ten or more counts. The rearrangement links TRBV28 to TRBJ2-3, with 11 positions matching TRBD2. Germline values: CDR1 MDHEN, CDR2 SYDVKM. The CDR3 loop spans 16 amino acids. Unmatched junction bases numbered 7, after V lost 2 bases and J lost 6 bases. The CDR3 is CASSLLAGGLMDTQYF. The CDR3 DNA is TGTGCCAGCAGTTTACTAGCGGGGGGTCTCATGGATACGCAGTATTTT.

Only a few counts were recorded for this clonotype. The chain links TRBV20-1 to TRBJ2-5; D perhaps matches TRBD1 (5 bases). The V and J ends lost 6 bases and 1 base respectively, with 12 bases between them. The CDR3 totals 13 residues. Germline CDR1 reads DFQATT; CDR2 reads SNEGSKA (reference sequence). The CDR3 sequence is CSATTAIQETQYF. The CDR3 coding sequence is TGCAGTGCCACGACAGCCATCCAAGAGACCCAGTACTTC.

The rearrangement uses TRBV7-2 and TRBJ2-2; D gene ambiguous. The CDR3 covers 13 residues. Germline values: CDR1 SGHTA, CDR2 FQGNSA. Trimming stripped 2 bases from V and 5 bases from J, with 6 bases between. The CDR3 spells CASSLSRTGELFF. In DNA, the CDR3 is TGTGCCAGCAGCTTATCCCGTACCGGGGAGCTGTTTTTT.

This clonotype occurred a few times. This chain joins TRBV20-1 and TRBJ1-1; D is perhaps TRBD1 (5 bases). The CDR3 is made up of 14 amino acids. Germline V gene sequence: CDR1 DFQATT, CDR2 SNEGSKA (reference sequence). Deletions cut 2 bases from V and 4 bases from J, with 14 bases between. CDR3 loop: CSARLAGWGTEAFF. For the CDR3, the DNA is TGCAGTGCTAGACTGGCAGGGTGGGGCACTGAAGCTTTCTTT.

V gene TRBV28 combines with J gene TRBJ2-7; D unresolved. The CDR3 covers 13 residues. Deletions cut 5 bases from V and 3 bases from J, with 11 bases between. In germline, CDR1 is MDHEN, CDR2 SYDVKM. The CDR3 spells CASSPGPFYEQYF. The CDR3 DNA reads TGTGCCAGCAGTCCCGGGCCATTCTACGAGCAGTACTTC.

The rearrangement uses TRBV7-3 and TRBJ2-7, with TRBD2 matching 10 bases. Losses at the gene ends were 2 bases for V and 3 bases for J; bases not matched to a gene: 4. The CDR3 runs to 15 residues. Germline CDR1 is SGHTA and CDR2 is FQGTGA. The CDR3 sequence is CASSLEREGHYEQYF. In nucleotides, the CDR3 is TGTGCCAGCAGCTTAGAGCGGGAGGGACACTACGAGCAGTACTTC.

This clonotype has more than one count but fewer than ten. V and J are TRBV5-1 and TRBJ2-7; 9 bases match TRBD2. The CDR3 length is 15 residues. V lost 4 bases, J lost 9 bases, and 14 bases stayed unmatched. Germline loops: CDR1 SGHRS, CDR2 YFSETQ. CDR3 loop: CASSTGLASTTTQYF. The CDR3 region has the DNA TGCGCCAGCAGCACCGGACTAGCGTCTACTACGACGCAGTACTTC.